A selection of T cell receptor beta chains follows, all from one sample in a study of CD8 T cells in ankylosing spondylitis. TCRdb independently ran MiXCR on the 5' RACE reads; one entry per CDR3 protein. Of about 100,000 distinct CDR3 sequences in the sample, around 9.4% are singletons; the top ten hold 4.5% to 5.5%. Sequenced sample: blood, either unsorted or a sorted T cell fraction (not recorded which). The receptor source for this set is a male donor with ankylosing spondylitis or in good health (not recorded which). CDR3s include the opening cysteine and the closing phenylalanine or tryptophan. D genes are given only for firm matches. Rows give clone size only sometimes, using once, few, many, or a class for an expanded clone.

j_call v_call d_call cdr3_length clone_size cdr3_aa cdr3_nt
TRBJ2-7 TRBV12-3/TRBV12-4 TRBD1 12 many CASSIRTGKQYF TGTGCCAGCAGTATTCGGACAGGGAAGCAGTACTTC
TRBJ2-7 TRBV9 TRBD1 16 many CASSVAADRPSYEQYF TGTGCCAGCAGCGTAGCCGCGGACAGGCCTTCGTACGAGCAGTACTTC
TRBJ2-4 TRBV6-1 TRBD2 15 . CASSVGRAMSSIQYF TGTGCCAGCAGCGTCGGGAGGGCGATGTCTTCCATTCAGTACTTC
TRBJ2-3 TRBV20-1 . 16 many CSAIQFGSPRGDTQYF TGCAGTGCTATACAGTTCGGAAGCCCAAGGGGAGATACGCAGTATTTT
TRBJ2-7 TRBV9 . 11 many CASSVGVEQYF TGTGCCAGCAGCGTGGGGGTCGAGCAGTACTTC
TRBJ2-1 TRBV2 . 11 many CASREQFEQFF TGTGCCAGCAGGGAACAGTTCGAGCAGTTCTTC
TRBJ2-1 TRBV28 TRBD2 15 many CASRFLTSGVDEQFF TGTGCCAGCAGGTTTTTGACTAGCGGGGTCGATGAGCAGTTCTTC
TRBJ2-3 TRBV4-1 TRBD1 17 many CASSQEIGQGATDTQYF TGCGCCAGCAGCCAAGAGATCGGACAGGGGGCTACAGATACGCAGTATTTT
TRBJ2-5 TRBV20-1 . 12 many CSAQKGVETQYF TGCAGTGCTCAGAAGGGGGTAGAGACCCAGTACTTC
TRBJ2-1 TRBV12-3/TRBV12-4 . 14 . CASRYTEGYNEQFF TGTGCCAGCAGGTACACAGAGGGTTACAATGAGCAGTTCTTC
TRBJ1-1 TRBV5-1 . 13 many CASSPTTSGAAFF TGCGCCAGCAGCCCTACGACCTCCGGGGCAGCTTTCTTT
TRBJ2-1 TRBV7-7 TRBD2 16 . CASSLLAGSRNNEQFF TGTGCTAGCAGCTTACTAGCGGGCAGCCGAAACAATGAGCAGTTCTTC
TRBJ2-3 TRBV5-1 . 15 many CASSLVRGPGDTQYF TGCGCCAGCAGCTTGGTTCGGGGGCCGGGAGATACGCAGTATTTT
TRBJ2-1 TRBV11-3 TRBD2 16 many CASSFTSGGAGNEQFF TGTGCCAGCAGCTTTACTAGCGGGGGGGCCGGGAATGAGCAGTTCTTC
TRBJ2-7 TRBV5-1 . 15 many CASSLLGVGVYEQYF TGCGCCAGCAGCCTGCTGGGAGTTGGGGTCTACGAGCAGTACTTC
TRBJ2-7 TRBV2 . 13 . CTSSVEDSYEQYF TGTACCAGCAGTGTCGAGGACTCCTACGAGCAGTACTTC
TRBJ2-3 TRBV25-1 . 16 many CASSEYSGLRADTQYF TGTGCCAGCAGTGAATATAGCGGACTGCGGGCCGATACGCAGTATTTT
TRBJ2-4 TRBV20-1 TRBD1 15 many CSARSGQGAKNIQYF TGCAGTGCTAGATCGGGACAGGGAGCCAAAAACATTCAGTACTTC
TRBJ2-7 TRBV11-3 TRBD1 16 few CASSGRRDRGFYEQYF TGTGCCAGCAGCGGCCGGCGGGACAGGGGATTTTACGAGCAGTACTTC
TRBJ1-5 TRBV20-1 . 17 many CSARFTGIVSLNQPQHF TGCAGTGCTAGATTTACAGGGATCGTCAGCCTTAATCAGCCCCAGCATTTT
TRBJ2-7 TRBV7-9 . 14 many CASSYHSQDYEQYF TGTGCCAGCAGCTACCACTCCCAGGACTACGAGCAGTACTTC
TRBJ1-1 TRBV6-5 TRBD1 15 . CAGSSPGTVNTEAFF TGTGCCGGCAGTTCCCCCGGGACAGTAAACACTGAAGCTTTCTTT
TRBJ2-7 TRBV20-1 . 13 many CSAEADPSYEQYF TGCAGTGCAGAGGCCGATCCATCCTACGAGCAGTACTTC
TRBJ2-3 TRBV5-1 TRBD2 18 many CASSPTLAGGPSTDTQYF TGCGCCAGCAGCCCTACTTTAGCGGGGGGGCCGAGCACAGATACGCAGTATTTT
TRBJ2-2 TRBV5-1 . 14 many CASSSGPNTGELFF TGCGCCAGCAGCTCGGGACCAAACACCGGGGAGCTGTTTTTT
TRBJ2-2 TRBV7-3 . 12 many CASSPSSGELFF TGTGCCAGCAGCCCCTCTTCCGGGGAGCTGTTTTTT
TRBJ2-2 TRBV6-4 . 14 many CASSAGQDTGELFF TGTGCCAGCAGTGCGGGTCAAGACACCGGGGAGCTGTTTTTT
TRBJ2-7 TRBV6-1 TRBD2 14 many CATKLAGGSYEQYF TGTGCCACCAAACTAGCGGGTGGCTCCTACGAGCAGTACTTC
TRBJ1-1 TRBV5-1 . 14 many CASSRGTKNTEAFF TGCGCCAGCAGCCGGGGGACAAAAAACACTGAAGCTTTCTTT
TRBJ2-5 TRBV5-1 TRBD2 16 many CASSSRTSGAAETQYF TGCGCCAGCAGCTCAAGGACTAGCGGGGCGGCGGAGACCCAGTACTTC
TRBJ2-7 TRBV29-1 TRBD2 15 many CSVVFWVAGFYEQYF TGCAGCGTTGTGTTTTGGGTAGCGGGGTTCTACGAGCAGTACTTC
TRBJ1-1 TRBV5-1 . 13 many CASSSDVNTEAFF TGCGCCAGCAGCTCGGACGTGAACACTGAAGCTTTCTTT
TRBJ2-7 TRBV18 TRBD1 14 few CASSPGTGPYEQYF TGTGCCAGCTCACCAGGGACAGGGCCCTACGAGCAGTACTTC
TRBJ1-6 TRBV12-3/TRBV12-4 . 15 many CASSHRGLNISPLHF TGTGCCAGCAGTCACCGGGGTTTGAATATTTCACCCCTCCACTTT
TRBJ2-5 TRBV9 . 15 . CASSSRTANQETQYF TGTGCCAGCAGCTCACGGACCGCCAACCAAGAGACCCAGTACTTC
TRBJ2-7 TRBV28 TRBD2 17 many CASSLSVLTSGGNEQYF TGTGCCAGCAGTTTATCTGTACTGACTAGCGGGGGGAACGAGCAGTACTTC
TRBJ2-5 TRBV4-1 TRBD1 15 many CASSLEDRDQETQYF TGCGCCAGCAGCCTTGAAGACAGGGATCAAGAGACCCAGTACTTC
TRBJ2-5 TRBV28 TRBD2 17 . CASIRRTSGGPRETQYF TGTGCCAGCATAAGAAGGACTAGCGGGGGGCCGAGAGAGACCCAGTACTTC
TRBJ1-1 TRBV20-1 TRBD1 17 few CSARDWSQGVVGTEAFF TGCAGTGCTAGAGATTGGTCGCAGGGGGTGGTGGGCACTGAAGCTTTCTTT
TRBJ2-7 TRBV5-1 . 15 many CASSGDVRSSYEQYF TGCGCCAGCAGCGGGGACGTCAGGAGCTCCTACGAGCAGTACTTC
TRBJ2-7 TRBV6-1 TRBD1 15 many CASSLGTGFSYEQYF TGTGCCAGCAGTCTCGGGACAGGTTTTTCCTACGAGCAGTACTTC
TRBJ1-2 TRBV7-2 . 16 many CASSPPPPTGSYGYTF TGTGCCAGCAGCCCCCCTCCCCCGACAGGATCCTATGGCTACACCTTC
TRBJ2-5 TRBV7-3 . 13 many CASSLQFGETQYF TGTGCCAGCAGCCTACAGTTCGGTGAGACCCAGTACTTC
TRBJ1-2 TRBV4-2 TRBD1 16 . CASRPPGQGADYGYTF TGTGCCAGCAGACCTCCGGGACAGGGGGCTGACTATGGCTACACCTTC
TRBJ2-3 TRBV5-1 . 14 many CASSLSGATDTQYF TGCGCCAGCAGCTTGTCGGGAGCTACAGATACGCAGTATTTT